These 6 T cell receptor beta chains were all obtained from the same sample, sequenced in a study of shared clonotypes between healthy human individuals. Naive CD8 cells, CD45RO-negative and positively selected for CCR7, excluded terminally differentiated effector memory CD45RA+ cells. TCRdb keeps only in-frame clones here, not all; method: immunoSEQ multiplex PCR. The sample comprises roughly 2.1 million clones, 93% of which are singletons, and 1.5% to 2% rests with the top ten. Material for sequencing was naive CD8+ T cells from PBMCs. The receptors come from a man younger than 35 in good health. Some clones in this sample may be carry-over from other donors' samples.

The V and J genes are TRBV7-9 and TRBJ1-3; D is uncertain. V lost 4 bases and J 0 bases, leaving 13 bases between the germline ends. This CDR3 contains 16 residues. CDR1 SEHNR and CDR2 FQNEAQ come from the germline V gene (reference sequence). CDR3 nucleotides: TGTGCCAGCAGCTCCCCCCAGGAGAGCTCTGGAAACACCATATATTTT. Its translation: CASSSPQESSGNTIYF. Full variable domain (remainder filled in from reference TRBV7-9 and TRBJ1-3): DTGVSQNPRHKITKRGQNVTFRCDPISEHNRLYWYRQTLGQGPEFLTYFQNEAQLEKSRLLSDRFSAERPKGSFSTLEIQRTEQGDSAMYLCASSSPQESSGNTIYFGEGSWLTVV.

V gene TRBV29-1 combines with J gene TRBJ2-5; unclear D gene. The CDR3 has 11 residues. Germline V lookup: CDR1 SQVTM, CDR2 ANQGSEA. V was shortened by 7 bases and J by 5 bases, with 11 bases between the two germline ends. The CDR3 spells CSARSPETQYF. CDR3 bases: TGCAGCGCCCGCTCTCCCGAGACCCAGTACTTC.

The chain carries TRBV7-5 and TRBJ2-6; TRBD2 reflects the table's D call only, with no check against the DNA. TRBV7-5 is a pseudogene segment. The CDR3 length is 22 residues. The DNA of the CDR3 is TGTGTCAGAAGCTTAGCATTGTCTAGCGGGAGGGCCTCTGGCTCTGGGGCCAACGTCCTGACTTTC. Its protein product is CVRSLALSSGRASGSGANVLTF.

The genes are TRBV7-9 and TRBJ2-7, with D possibly called TRBD1 or TRBD2 (5 bases each). This CDR3 spans 14 amino acids. Germline values: CDR1 SEHNR, CDR2 FQNEAQ (reference sequence). The V and J ends lost 4 bases and 3 bases respectively, with 13 bases between them. CDR3 DNA: TGTGCCAGCAGCTCCGGGACGAAGGGCTACGAGCAGTACTTC. Translation gives CASSSGTKGYEQYF.

The chain recombines TRBV28 with TRBJ1-2, with 7 bases matching TRBD1. The CDR3 has 14 residues. V was clipped by 6 bases and J by 3 bases; unmatched bases: 7. Germline V gene sequence: CDR1 MDHEN, CDR2 SYDVKM. CDR3 in amino acids: CASREQGLHYGYTF. The CDR3, as DNA: TGTGCCAGCAGAGAACAGGGGTTACACTATGGCTACACCTTC.

This rearrangement joins TRBV6-5 to TRBJ2-1, with D perhaps TRBD1 (5 bases). Germline CDR1 is MNHEY and CDR2 is SVGAGI. Trimming stripped 0 bases from V and 2 bases from J, with 11 bases between. The CDR3 is 16 residues long. The CDR3 sequence: CASSYSGLVPYNEQFF. The CDR3 region has the DNA TGTGCCAGCAGTTACTCGGGGCTAGTTCCCTACAATGAGCAGTTCTTC.